This T cell receptor beta chain was identified during a study of persistence of HIV-infected CD4 T cells. As to this clone: The target antigen is unknown.

The libraries were made with immunoSEQ version 4 in survey mode. Using immunoSEQ multiplex PCR, the repertoire was profiled, and TCRdb retains in-frame clones only, with some absent. The table includes roughly 20,000 clones, more than 75% detected once. J gave up 8 bases and V 5 bases, and 4 bases lay outside the gene matches. Per the germline V gene, CDR1 is SNHLY and CDR2 is FYNNEI. The CDR3 extends over 13 amino acids. Lysates of CMV-infected fibroblasts at approximately 9.6 ug/mL stimulated these cells. Responding CD4+ T cells were sorted by upregulation of both CD40 ligand and CD69. This clonotype was sampled from an adult man with HIV who was CMV-seropositive. Sequenced here: CD4+ T cells sorted from PBMCs after 18-hour stimulation, sampled from a patient who received antiretroviral therapy. The chain couples TRBV2 to TRBJ1-5, with 9 nucleotides matching TRBD1. The CDR3 coding sequence is TGTGCCAGCAGTTACAGGGGGCGGGAGCCCCAGCATTTT. It specifies CASSYRGREPQHF.